This entry describes one TCR beta chain. TCRdb's table, derived via immunoSEQ multiplex PCR, lists solely in-frame clones and lacks some. The sample contains roughly 13,000 clones, about two fifths of which appear only once. With roughly 200,000 irradiated, violet-dye-labeled stimulator cells, roughly 200,000 CFSE-labeled responder cells were plated. Proliferating responders of the CD3+CD4+ and CD3+CD8+ phenotypes with low CFSE were sorted after the reaction. The CDR3 consists of 13 residues. V lost 6 bases, J lost 3 bases, and 2 bases stayed unmatched. CDR1 and CDR2 from the germline V gene are WSHSY and SAAADI. The entry originates in a study of graft-versus-host responses after intestinal transplantation. Study-wide background: Recipients were given multivisceral, liver-intestinal, or isolated intestinal transplants. Every transplant recipient was induced with anti-thymocyte globulin, then maintained on tacrolimus and steroids for about 3 years.

The study's findings and limits: Peak levels of circulating GvH clones tracked with early post-transplant HvG declines.

This TCR was recovered from a human patient who received an intestinal transplant. This specimen consisted of alloreactive CD8+ T cells from a mixed lymphocyte reaction culture, obtained before intestinal transplant. As to subset: CFSE-low proliferating T cells sorted from roughly six-day pre-transplant mixed lymphocyte reaction (GvH or HvG direction). The chain carries TRBV10-2 and TRBJ1-1; 9 bases map to TRBD1. The CDR3 spells CASSGDRDTEAFF. In nucleotides, the CDR3 is TGCGCCAGCAGCGGGGACAGGGACACTGAAGCTTTCTTT.